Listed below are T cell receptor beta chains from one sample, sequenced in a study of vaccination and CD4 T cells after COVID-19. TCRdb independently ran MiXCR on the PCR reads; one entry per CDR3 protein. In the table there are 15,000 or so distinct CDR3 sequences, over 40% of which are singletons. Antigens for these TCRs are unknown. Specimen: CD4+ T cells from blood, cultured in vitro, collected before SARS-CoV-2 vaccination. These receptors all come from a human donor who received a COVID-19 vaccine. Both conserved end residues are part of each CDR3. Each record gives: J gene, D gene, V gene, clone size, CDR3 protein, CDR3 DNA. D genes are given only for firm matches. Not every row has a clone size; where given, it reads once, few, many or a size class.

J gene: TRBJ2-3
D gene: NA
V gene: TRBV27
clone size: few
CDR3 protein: CASSLRSRGGRASTDTQYF
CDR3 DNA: TGTGCCAGCAGCCTACGTTCGCGGGGCGGGCGGGCTAGCACAGATACGCAGTATTTT

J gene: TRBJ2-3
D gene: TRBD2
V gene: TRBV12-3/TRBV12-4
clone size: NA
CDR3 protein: CASSPSFSGGATDTQYF
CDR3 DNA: TGTGCCAGCTCTCCCTCCTTTAGCGGGGGGGCCACAGATACGCAGTATTTT

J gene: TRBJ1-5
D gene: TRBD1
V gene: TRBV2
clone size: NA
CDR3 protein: CASSRGELDQPQHF
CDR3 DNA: TGTGCCAGCAGCAGGGGGGAATTGGATCAGCCCCAGCATTTT

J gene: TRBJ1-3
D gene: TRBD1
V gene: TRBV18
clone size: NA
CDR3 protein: CASSQDRDGNTIYF
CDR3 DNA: TGTGCCAGCTCACAAGACAGGGATGGAAACACCATATATTTT

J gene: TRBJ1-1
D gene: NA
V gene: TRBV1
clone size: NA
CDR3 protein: CTLGTGVMGAFF
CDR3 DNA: TGCACCCTCGGGACAGGGGTGATGGGGGCTTTCTTT

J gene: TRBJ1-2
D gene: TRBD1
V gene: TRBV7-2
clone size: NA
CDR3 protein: CASSPQTGTGPSYGYTF
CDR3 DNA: TGTGCCAGCAGCCCACAGACCGGGACAGGGCCTAGTTATGGCTACACCTTC

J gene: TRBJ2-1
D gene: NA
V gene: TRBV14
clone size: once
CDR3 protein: CASSRGGAVNEQFF
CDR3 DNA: TGTGCCAGCAGCCGGGGGGGCGCCGTAAATGAGCAGTTCTTC

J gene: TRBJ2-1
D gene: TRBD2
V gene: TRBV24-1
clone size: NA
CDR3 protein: CATSSSGRAGEQFF
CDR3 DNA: TGTGCCACCAGTTCTAGCGGGCGGGCCGGTGAGCAGTTCTTC

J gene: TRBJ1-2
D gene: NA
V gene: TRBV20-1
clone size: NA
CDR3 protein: CSAPAGSTNYGYTF
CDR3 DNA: TGCAGTGCTCCCGCCGGGTCCACTAACTATGGCTACACCTTC

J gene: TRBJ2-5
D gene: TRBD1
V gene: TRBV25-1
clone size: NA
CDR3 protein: CANAIKSLTGARRETQYF
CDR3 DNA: TGTGCCAACGCAATAAAATCTTTGACAGGGGCGCGCCGGGAGACCCAGTACTTC

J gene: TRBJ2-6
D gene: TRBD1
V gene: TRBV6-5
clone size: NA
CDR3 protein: CASSFGTAGFSGANVLTF
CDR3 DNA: TGTGCCAGCAGTTTCGGGACAGCTGGTTTCTCTGGGGCCAACGTCCTGACTTTC

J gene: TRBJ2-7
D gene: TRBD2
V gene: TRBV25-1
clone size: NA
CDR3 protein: CASSEFSGYEQYF
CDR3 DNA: TGTGCCAGCAGTGAATTTAGCGGGTACGAGCAGTACTTC

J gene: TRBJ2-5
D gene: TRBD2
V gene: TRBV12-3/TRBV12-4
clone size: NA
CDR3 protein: CASSLERGGWETQYF
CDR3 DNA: TGTGCCAGCAGTTTAGAGCGGGGGGGCTGGGAGACCCAGTACTTC

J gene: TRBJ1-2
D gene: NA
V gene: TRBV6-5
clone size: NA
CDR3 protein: CASSYSPGHGFLGYTF
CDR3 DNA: TGTGCCAGCAGTTACTCTCCGGGACACGGATTTTTAGGCTACACCTTC

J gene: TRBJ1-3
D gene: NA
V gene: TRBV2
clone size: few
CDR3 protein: CASSERKYSGNTIYF
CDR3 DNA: TGTGCCAGCAGCGAGCGGAAATACTCTGGAAACACCATATATTTT

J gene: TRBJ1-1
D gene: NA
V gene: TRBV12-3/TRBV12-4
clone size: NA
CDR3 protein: CASSPPRDLNTEAFF
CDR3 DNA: TGTGCCAGCAGTCCCCCCAGGGATTTGAACACTGAAGCTTTCTTT

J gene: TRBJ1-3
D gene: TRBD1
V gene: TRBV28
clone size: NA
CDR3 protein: CASSILTGGIGNTIYF
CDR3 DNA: TGTGCCAGCAGTATCCTGACAGGGGGTATTGGAAACACCATATATTTT

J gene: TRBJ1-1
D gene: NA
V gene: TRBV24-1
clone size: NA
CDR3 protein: CATSDATGKDTEAFF
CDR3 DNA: TGTGCCACCAGTGATGCCACAGGGAAGGACACTGAAGCTTTCTTT

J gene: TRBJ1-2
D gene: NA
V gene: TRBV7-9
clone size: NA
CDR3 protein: CASSLAGSAYGYTF
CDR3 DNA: TGTGCCAGCAGCTTAGCCGGGAGTGCCTATGGCTACACCTTC

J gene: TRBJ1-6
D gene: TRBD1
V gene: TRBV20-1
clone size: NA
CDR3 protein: CSARPGQGPSSSYNSPLHF
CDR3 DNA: TGCAGTGCTAGGCCAGGACAGGGCCCTTCTAGCTCCTATAATTCACCCCTCCACTTT

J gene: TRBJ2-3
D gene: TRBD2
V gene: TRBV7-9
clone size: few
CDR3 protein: CASSLLAGGSTDTQYF
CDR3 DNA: TGTGCCAGCAGCTTATTAGCGGGGGGGTCCACAGATACGCAGTATTTT

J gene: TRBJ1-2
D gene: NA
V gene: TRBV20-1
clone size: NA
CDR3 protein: CSAAFVLYGAYGYTF
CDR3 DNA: TGCAGTGCTGCCTTTGTCCTTTATGGGGCCTATGGCTACACCTTC

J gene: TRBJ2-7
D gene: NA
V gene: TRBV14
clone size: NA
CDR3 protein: CASSRGSVDEQYF
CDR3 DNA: TGTGCCAGCAGCCGGGGGTCGGTCGACGAGCAGTACTTC

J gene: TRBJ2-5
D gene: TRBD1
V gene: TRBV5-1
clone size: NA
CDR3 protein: CASSLDRGPQETQYF
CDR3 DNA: TGCGCCAGCAGCTTGGACAGGGGGCCCCAAGAGACCCAGTACTTC

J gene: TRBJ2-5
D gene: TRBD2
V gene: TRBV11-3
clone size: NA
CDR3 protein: CASSQRSGNIHRQETQYF
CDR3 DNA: TGTGCCAGCAGCCAGAGGAGCGGGAACATCCACCGCCAAGAGACCCAGTACTTC

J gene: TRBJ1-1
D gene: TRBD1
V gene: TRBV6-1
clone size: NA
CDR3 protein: CASSGRGGGYTEAFF
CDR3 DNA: TGTGCCAGCAGTGGAAGAGGGGGCGGGTACACTGAAGCTTTCTTT

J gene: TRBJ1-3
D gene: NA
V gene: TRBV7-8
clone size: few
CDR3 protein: CASSLDQGSGNTIYF
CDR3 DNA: TGTGCCAGCAGCCTAGACCAAGGCTCTGGAAACACCATATATTTT

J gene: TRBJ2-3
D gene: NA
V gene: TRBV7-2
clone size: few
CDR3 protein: CASSPSPGLLITQYF
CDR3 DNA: TGTGCCAGCAGCCCTAGTCCGGGACTCCTCATTACGCAGTATTTT

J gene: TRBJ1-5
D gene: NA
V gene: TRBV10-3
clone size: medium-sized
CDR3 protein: CAISGQYNQPQHF
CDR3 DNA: TGTGCCATCAGTGGACAGTACAATCAGCCCCAGCATTTT

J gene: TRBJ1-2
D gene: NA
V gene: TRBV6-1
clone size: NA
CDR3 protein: CASSERGKGGEQDPYGYTF
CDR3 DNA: TGTGCCAGCAGTGAACGGGGGAAAGGGGGAGAACAAGATCCATATGGCTACACCTTC

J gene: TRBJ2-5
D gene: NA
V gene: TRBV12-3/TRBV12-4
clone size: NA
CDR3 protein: CASSLLSTHEETQYF
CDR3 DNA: TGTGCCAGCAGTTTATTGTCTACCCACGAAGAGACCCAGTACTTC

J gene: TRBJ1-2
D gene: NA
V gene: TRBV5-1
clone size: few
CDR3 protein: CASSVDNYGYTF
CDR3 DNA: TGCGCCAGCAGTGTTGACAACTATGGCTACACCTTC

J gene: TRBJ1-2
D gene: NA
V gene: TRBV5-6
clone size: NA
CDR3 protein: CASSLVVDRSYGYTF
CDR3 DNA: TGTGCCAGCAGCTTGGTGGTCGACAGATCCTATGGCTACACCTTC

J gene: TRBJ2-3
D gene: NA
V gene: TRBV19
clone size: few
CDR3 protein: CASSIAGVSTDTQYF
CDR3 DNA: TGTGCCAGTAGTATAGCCGGGGTTAGCACAGATACGCAGTATTTT

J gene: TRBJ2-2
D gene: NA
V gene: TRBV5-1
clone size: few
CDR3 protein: CASSKKLRQDTGELFF
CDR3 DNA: TGCGCCAGCAGCAAGAAATTGCGGCAAGACACCGGGGAGCTGTTTTTT

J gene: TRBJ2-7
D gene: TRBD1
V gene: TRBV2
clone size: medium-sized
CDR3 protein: CASNYRGYEQYF
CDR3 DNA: TGTGCCAGCAACTACAGGGGGTACGAGCAGTACTTC

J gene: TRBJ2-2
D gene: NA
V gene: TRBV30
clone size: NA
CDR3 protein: CAWSGGINTGELFF
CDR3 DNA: TGTGCCTGGAGCGGGGGAATCAACACCGGGGAGCTGTTTTTT

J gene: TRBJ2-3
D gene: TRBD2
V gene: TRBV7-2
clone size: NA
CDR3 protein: CASSPQLAGGHLGTQYF
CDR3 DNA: TGTGCCAGCAGCCCACAACTAGCGGGGGGCCACCTTGGTACGCAGTATTTT

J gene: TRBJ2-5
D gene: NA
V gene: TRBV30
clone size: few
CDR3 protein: CAWSMQARETQYF
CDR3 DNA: TGTGCCTGGAGCATGCAGGCACGAGAGACCCAGTACTTC

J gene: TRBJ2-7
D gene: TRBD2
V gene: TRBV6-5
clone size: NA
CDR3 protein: CASSYGAGGYEQYF
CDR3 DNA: TGTGCCAGCAGTTATGGGGCGGGGGGTTACGAGCAGTACTTC

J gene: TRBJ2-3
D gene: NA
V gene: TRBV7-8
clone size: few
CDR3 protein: CASSSPGTISYTQYF
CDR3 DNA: TGTGCCAGCAGCTCGCCAGGGACAATCAGTTATACGCAGTATTTT

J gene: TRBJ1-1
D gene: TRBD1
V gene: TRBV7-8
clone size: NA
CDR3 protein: CASSTDRGWAFF
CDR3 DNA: TGTGCCAGCAGCACCGACAGGGGCTGGGCTTTCTTT

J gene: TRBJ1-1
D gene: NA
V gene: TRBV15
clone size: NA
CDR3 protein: CATSRVAGSEAFF
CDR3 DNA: TGTGCCACCAGCAGAGTAGCGGGTTCTGAAGCTTTCTTT

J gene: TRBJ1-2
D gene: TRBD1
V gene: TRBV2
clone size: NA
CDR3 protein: CASSAGQGRNYGYTF
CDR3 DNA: TGTGCCAGCAGTGCGGGACAGGGGCGTAACTATGGCTACACCTTC

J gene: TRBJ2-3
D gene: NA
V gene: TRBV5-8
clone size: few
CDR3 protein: CASSSAHRTDTQYF
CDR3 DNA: TGTGCCAGCAGCTCTGCCCACCGAACAGATACGCAGTATTTT

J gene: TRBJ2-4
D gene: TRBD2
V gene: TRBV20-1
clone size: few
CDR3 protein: CSARDLRGGFGMYIQYF
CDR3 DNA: TGCAGTGCTAGAGATTTGCGGGGGGGCTTTGGCATGTACATTCAGTACTTC

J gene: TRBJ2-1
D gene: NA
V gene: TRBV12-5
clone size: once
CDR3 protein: CASGLRTVHNEQFF
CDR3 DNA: TGTGCTAGTGGTCTCAGGACGGTACACAATGAGCAGTTCTTC